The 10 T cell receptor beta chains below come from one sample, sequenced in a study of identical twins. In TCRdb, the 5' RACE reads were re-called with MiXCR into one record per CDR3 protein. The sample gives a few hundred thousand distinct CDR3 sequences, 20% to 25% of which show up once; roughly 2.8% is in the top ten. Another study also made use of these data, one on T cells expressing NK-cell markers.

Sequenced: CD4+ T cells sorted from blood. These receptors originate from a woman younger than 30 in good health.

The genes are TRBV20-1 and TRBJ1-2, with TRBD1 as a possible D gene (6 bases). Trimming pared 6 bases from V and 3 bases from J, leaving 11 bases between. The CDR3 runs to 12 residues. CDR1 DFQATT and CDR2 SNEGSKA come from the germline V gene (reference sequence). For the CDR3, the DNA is TGCAGTGCCGGGGGGCCCTACTATGGCTACACCTTC. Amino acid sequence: CSAGGPYYGYTF.

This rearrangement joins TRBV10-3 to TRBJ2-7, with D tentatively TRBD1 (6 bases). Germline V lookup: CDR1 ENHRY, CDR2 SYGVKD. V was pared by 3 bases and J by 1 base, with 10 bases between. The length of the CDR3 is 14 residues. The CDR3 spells CAISDYTGSYEQYF. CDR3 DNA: TGTGCCATCAGTGATTATACAGGGTCCTACGAGCAGTACTTC.

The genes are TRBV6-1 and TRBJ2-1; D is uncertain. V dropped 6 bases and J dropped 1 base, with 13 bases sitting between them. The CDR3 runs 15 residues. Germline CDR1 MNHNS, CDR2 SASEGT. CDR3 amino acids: CASSSRRSSYNEQFF. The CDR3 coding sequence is TGTGCCAGCAGCTCCCGACGGAGTTCCTACAATGAGCAGTTCTTC.

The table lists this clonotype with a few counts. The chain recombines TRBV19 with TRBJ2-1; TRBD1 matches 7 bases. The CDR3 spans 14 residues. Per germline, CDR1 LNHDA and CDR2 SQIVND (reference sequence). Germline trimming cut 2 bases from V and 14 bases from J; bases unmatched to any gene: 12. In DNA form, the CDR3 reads TGTGCCAGTAGTATATCCCACAGGGGATTGGGAGAGTTCTTC. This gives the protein CASSISHRGLGEFF. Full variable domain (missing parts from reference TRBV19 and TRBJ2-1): DGGITQSPKYLFRKEGQNVTLSCEQNLNHDAMYWYRQDPGQGLRLIYYSQIVNDFQKGDIAEGYSVSREKKESFPLTVTSAQKNPTAFYLCASSISHRGLGEFFGPGTRLTVL.

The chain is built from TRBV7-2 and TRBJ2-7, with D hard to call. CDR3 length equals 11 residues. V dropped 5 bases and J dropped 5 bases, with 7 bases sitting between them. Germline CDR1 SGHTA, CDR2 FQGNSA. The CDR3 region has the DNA TGTGCCAGCAGCCCGCGTAACGAGCAGTACTTC. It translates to CASSPRNEQYF.

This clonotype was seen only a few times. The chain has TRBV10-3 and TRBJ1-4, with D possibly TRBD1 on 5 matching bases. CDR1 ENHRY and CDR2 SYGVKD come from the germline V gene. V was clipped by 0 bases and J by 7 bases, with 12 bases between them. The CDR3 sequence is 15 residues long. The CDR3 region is CAISESRSGFEKLFF. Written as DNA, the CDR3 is TGTGCCATCAGTGAGTCCCGGTCAGGGTTTGAAAAACTGTTTTTT.

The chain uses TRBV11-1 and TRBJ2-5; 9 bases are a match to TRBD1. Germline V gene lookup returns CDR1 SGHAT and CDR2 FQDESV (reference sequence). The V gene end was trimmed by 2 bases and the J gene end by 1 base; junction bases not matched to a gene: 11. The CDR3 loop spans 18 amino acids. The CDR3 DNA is TGTGCCAGCAGCTTAATCTATGCGGGACAGGGAGGCCAAGAGACCCAGTACTTC. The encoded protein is CASSLIYAGQGGQETQYF.

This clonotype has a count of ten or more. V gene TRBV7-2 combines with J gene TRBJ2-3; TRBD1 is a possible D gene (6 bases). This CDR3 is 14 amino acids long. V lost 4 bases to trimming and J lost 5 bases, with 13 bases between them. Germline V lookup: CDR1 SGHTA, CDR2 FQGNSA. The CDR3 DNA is TGTGCCAGCAGCTCCAAATCAGGGGTAGATACGCAGTATTTT. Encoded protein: CASSSKSGVDTQYF.

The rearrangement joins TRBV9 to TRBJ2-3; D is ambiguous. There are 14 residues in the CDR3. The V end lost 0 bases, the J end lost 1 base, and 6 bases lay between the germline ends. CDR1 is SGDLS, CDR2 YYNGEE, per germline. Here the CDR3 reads CASSVGSGTDTQYF. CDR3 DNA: TGTGCCAGCAGCGTAGGCTCAGGCACAGATACGCAGTATTTT.

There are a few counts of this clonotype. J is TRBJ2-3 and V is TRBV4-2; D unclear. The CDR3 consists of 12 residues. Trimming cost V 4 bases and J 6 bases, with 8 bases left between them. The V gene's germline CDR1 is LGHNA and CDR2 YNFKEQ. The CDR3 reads CASSLKLDTQYF. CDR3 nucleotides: TGTGCCAGCAGCCTAAAGCTGGATACGCAGTATTTT.